The T cell receptor (beta chain) described here comes from a study of spatial heterogeneity in lung cancer. At the level of the study: Mean representation of each unique TCR and UMI combination in the raw reads exceeded nine occurrences. Study-level results: Mutation counts in tumors were tracked by counts of expanded intratumoral alpha and beta TCRs.

This clonotype was observed many times. Its specificity is not known. The time point denotes: sample taken at primary tumor resection. The sequenced material consisted of unsorted whole RNA from tumor, nontumor lung or frozen PBMC. Individually, TCR cDNA molecules were each labelled with a unique molecular identifier. From the 5' RACE reads, TCRdb called clonotypes with MiXCR, one entry per CDR3 protein. Of 8,500 to 14,000 distinct CDR3 sequences in the sample, 9% to 13% were seen once. The input for sequencing was lung tumor tissue, taken at surgery. This sequence was found in a female donor with early-stage non-small cell lung cancer.

Written as DNA, the CDR3 is TGTGCCAGCAGCACGGGACAGGGGGCCCACGGGTGGTCCCAAGAGACCCAGTACTTC. Translation gives CASSTGQGAHGWSQETQYF. The chain employs TRBV27 and TRBJ2-5; TRBD1 matches 12 bases. The CDR3 extends over 19 amino acids. The germline CDR1 and CDR2 sequences are MNHEY and SMNVEV (reference sequence). Losses at the gene ends were 6 bases for V and 1 base for J; bases not matched to a gene: 15.